This note documents a single TCR beta chain sequence. This sample is part of a study of T cell clonotyping in hematopoietic cell transplantation. The data were produced by immunoSEQ multiplex PCR, yet TCRdb's version contains in-frame clones alone and is incomplete. The sample lists nearly 20,000 clones, roughly 80% occurring once. Germline CDR1 reads GTSNPN; CDR2 reads SVGIG (reference sequence). The CDR3 length is 14 residues. V shed 1 base and J shed 4 bases, with 13 bases lying between them. The chain is built from TRBV30 and TRBJ1-1; tentative D call: TRBD1 (5 bases). This receptor was obtained from a man aged 55 to 70 in good health. Some clones in this sample may be carry-over from other donors' samples. The sequencing input was peripheral blood mononuclear cells. CDR3 sequence: CAWSDYGGGTEAFF. The DNA of the CDR3 is TGTGCCTGGAGTGATTATGGGGGGGGCACTGAAGCTTTCTTT. The complete variable domain, with remaining parts taken from reference TRBV30 and TRBJ1-1, reads SQTIHQWPATLVQPVGSPLSLECTVEGTSNPNLYWYRQAAGRGLQLLFYSVGIGQISSEVPQNLSASRPQDRQFILSSKKLLLSDSGFYLCAWSDYGGGTEAFFGQGTRLTVV.